Listed here are 3 T cell receptor beta chains from one sample, sequenced in a study of graft-versus-host responses after intestinal transplantation. Their antigens are not known. Clones were sequenced by immunoSEQ multiplex PCR, and TCRdb holds only the in-frame ones, with some missing. Altogether about 130,000 clones are present, around nine tenths being singletons, with the ten largest covering 0.16%. The material was unstimulated CD4+ T cells sorted from spleen or lymph node cells, obtained before intestinal transplant. The receptors derive from a human donor who received an intestinal transplant.

This chain uses TRBV2 with TRBJ2-7; D remains ambiguous. Germline V gene lookup returns CDR1 SNHLY and CDR2 FYNNEI. The V and J ends lost 5 bases and 2 bases respectively, with 16 bases between them. The CDR3 extends over 15 amino acids. The CDR3 protein is CASSKGWADTYEQYF. As DNA, the CDR3 is TGTGCCAGCAGTAAAGGTTGGGCGGATACCTACGAGCAGTACTTC.

The chain links TRBV6-5 to TRBJ1-5, with D possibly matching TRBD1 (6 bases). Trimming cost V 5 bases and J 3 bases, with 11 bases left between them. The CDR3 extends over 14 amino acids. Per germline, CDR1 MNHEY and CDR2 SVGAGI. Here the CDR3 reads CASSPDRNNQPQHF. CDR3 bases: TGTGCCAGCAGTCCGGACAGAAACAATCAGCCCCAGCATTTT.

The rearrangement links TRBV11-2 to TRBJ2-7; 9 bases agree with TRBD1. Trimming at V came to 3 bases and at J to 2 bases, leaving 8 bases not matched to a gene. CDR3 size: 16 residues. From germline, CDR1 is SGHAT and CDR2 FQNNGV. Here the CDR3 reads CASSLGYRGPTYEQYF. Written as DNA, the CDR3 is TGTGCCAGCAGCTTGGGGTACAGGGGGCCAACCTACGAGCAGTACTTC.